This TCR beta chain originates from a study of tumor-infiltrating lymphocytes in primary liver carcinoma. The study, taken as a whole, reports: For tumor-adjacent and tumor-blood pairs, overlap was less than that seen for tumor region pairs. All five tumor regions shared only about 7-25% of top clones.

From about 19-30 mg of unsorted bulk tissue, DNA and RNA were co-extracted together. None of the patients had received treatment, and all had chronic HBV infection. Every tumor sample held more than 75% viable tumor cells. Starting from approximately 500 ng of total RNA, TCR beta cDNA was produced with a primer in the constant region. Employing slightly modified ARM-PCR, three nested multiplex PCR rounds were run, and these gave rise to the TCR beta libraries. For roughly 10 cycles apiece, the opening two PCR rounds ran with TRBV1-TRBV30 forward primers and a C-beta reverse primer. Using its own MiXCR run on the multiplex PCR reads, TCRdb lists one record per CDR3 protein. This table has about 84,000 distinct CDR3 sequences, over 60% appearing once. The CDR3 has 16 residues. Germline CDR1 MNHNS, CDR2 SASEGT. As for this clonotype: Its antigen is as yet unknown.

The chain links TRBV6-1 to TRBJ2-6, with 9 bases identical to TRBD1. Material for sequencing was liver tumor tissue from sampling region 1. The subset denotes: tumor region T1, superior pole. This TCR was recovered from a man aged 40-55 years with primary liver carcinoma and hepatitis B virus infection. CDR3 protein: CTCSPGQGPGTNVLTF. CDR3 DNA: TGTACCTGCAGTCCGGGACAGGGACCCGGGACCAACGTCCTGACTTTC.